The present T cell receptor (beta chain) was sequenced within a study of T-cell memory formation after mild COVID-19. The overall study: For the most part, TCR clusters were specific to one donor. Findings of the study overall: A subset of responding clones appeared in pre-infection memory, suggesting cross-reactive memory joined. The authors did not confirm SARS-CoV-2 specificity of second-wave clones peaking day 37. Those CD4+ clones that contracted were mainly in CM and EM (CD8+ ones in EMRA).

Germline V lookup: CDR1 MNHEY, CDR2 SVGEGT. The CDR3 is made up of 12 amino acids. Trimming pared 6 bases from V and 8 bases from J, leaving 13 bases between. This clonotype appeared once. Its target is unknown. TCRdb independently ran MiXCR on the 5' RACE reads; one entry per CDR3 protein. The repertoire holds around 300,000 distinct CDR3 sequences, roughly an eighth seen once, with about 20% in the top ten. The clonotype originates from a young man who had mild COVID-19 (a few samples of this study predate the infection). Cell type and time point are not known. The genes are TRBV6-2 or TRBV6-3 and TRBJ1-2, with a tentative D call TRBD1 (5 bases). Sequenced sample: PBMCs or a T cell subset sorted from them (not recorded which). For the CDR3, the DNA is TGTGCCAGCAGCCAATCAGGGTACGGCTACACCTTC. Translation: CASSQSGYGYTF.